This entry lists 13 T cell receptor beta chains sequenced from one sample in a study of T cell responses to AZD1222 COVID-19 vaccine. Only in-frame clones appear in the TCRdb table, and some are missing; sequencing was by immunoSEQ multiplex PCR. The sample shows some 110,000 clones, roughly 86% of them seen only once. This specimen was peripheral blood, taken 28 days after the second dose of the MenACWY control vaccine. These receptors originate from an adult who received the MenACWY meningococcal vaccine as a control.

CDR3 nucleotides: TGTGCCAGCAGCCAAGATAACCAGCGGGGGGGCGATGAGCAGTTCTTC. Protein product: CASSQDNQRGGDEQFF. The chain is built from TRBV3-1 (or the pseudogene TRBV3-2) and TRBJ2-1, with 10 bases aligning to TRBD2. In germline, CDR1 is LGHDT, CDR2 YNNKEL (reference sequence). This CDR3 spans 16 amino acids. V trimming: 0 bases; J trimming: 8 bases; junction bases outside the gene matches: 7.

V and J are TRBV4-3 and TRBJ1-6; D call uncertain. Per germline, CDR1 LGHNA and CDR2 YSLEER. The germline V and J ends were trimmed by 2 bases and 8 bases, with 13 bases remaining between them. The length of the CDR3 is 15 residues. The CDR3 DNA sequence: TGCGCCAGCAGCCAATGGGTCGGGGAGGATTCACCCCTCCACTTT. It yields the protein CASSQWVGEDSPLHF.

The chain joins TRBV12-3 or TRBV12-4 to TRBJ1-5; D is perhaps TRBD1 (6 bases). The ends were cut back, 7 bases at V and 6 bases at J, with 13 bases in the middle. The CDR3 totals 13 residues. CDR3 in amino acids: CASTLGGGQPQHF. Here the CDR3 DNA reads TGTGCCAGCACCCTTGGAGGGGGTCAGCCCCAGCATTTT.

The J gene is TRBJ2-3, the V gene TRBV11-2; D is perhaps TRBD2 (7 bases). CDR3 length equals 17 residues. Per the germline V gene, CDR1 is SGHAT and CDR2 is FQNNGV. The germline V and J ends were trimmed by 3 bases and 7 bases, with 23 bases remaining between them. The CDR3 bases are TGTGCCAGCAGCTTCCCTCTAGGGGCGGGGGCCTCGAATACGCAGTATTTT. Translated: CASSFPLGAGASNTQYF.

DNA of the CDR3: TGTGCCATCAGTGAGATCGGGGGACGAGGAGAGCAGTTCTTC. It translates to CAISEIGGRGEQFF. V is TRBV10-3 and J is TRBJ2-1; D perhaps matches TRBD2 (6 bases). V was trimmed by 2 bases and J by 10 bases, leaving 15 bases between them. CDR3 size: 14 residues. Germline V lookup: CDR1 ENHRY, CDR2 SYGVKD.

With regard to this clone: The same CDR3 also results from other DNA sequences found in this sample. V gene TRBV5-4 combines with J gene TRBJ2-7; a weak D match, TRBD1 (7 bases). CDR1 and CDR2 (germline): SGHNT, YYREEE (reference sequence). V lost 0 bases, J lost 0 bases, and 10 bases lay in between. This CDR3 spans 15 amino acids. DNA for the CDR3: TGTGCCAGCAGCTTGGGGGGGGACAGCTCCTACGAGCAGTACTTC. It specifies CASSLGGDSSYEQYF.

Comment on this clone: Germline is not matched at one junction end, which may reflect a read error. This chain uses TRBV28 with TRBJ2-1; D unresolved. Germline CDR1 is MDHEN and CDR2 is SYDVKM. The CDR3 is made up of 16 amino acids. CDR3: CASSLPPVASYNEQFF. The CDR3 nucleotides are TGTGCCAGTAGTTTGCCTCCGGTTGCCTCCTACAATGAGCAGTTCTTC.

This clone is a singleton in its sample. CDR3 loop: CAISPGGKTTLYNEQFF. The CDR3 DNA is TGTGCCATCAGCCCTGGCGGGAAAACAACCCTCTACAATGAGCAGTTCTTC. The V call is TRBV10-3, the J call TRBJ2-1, with D maybe TRBD2 (6 bases). The V end lost 6 bases, the J end lost 3 bases, and 21 bases lay between the germline ends. Germline V CDR1 and CDR2: ENHRY, SYGVKD. This CDR3 spans 17 amino acids.

This chain links TRBV5-5 with TRBJ2-2; D is unclear. V gave up 4 bases and J gave up 3 bases, with 7 bases separating them. The CDR3 totals 13 residues. Germline values: CDR1 SGHKS, CDR2 YYEKEE (reference sequence). This CDR3 is CASSRPYTGELFF. CDR3 sequence (DNA): TGTGCCAGCAGCCGGCCGTACACCGGGGAGCTGTTTTTT.

The sample holds a few counts of this clone. The chain carries TRBV19 and TRBJ1-5, with TRBD1 as a possible D gene (5 bases). V lost 4 bases and J 6 bases, leaving 19 bases between the germline ends. This CDR3 has 16 residues. The germline V gene has CDR1 LNHDA and CDR2 SQIVND (reference sequence). Here the CDR3 DNA reads TGTGCCAGTAGTACCGAGCGGGGGGGGTTCGTTCAGCCCCAGCATTTT. Its protein is CASSTERGGFVQPQHF.

The J gene is TRBJ2-3, the V gene TRBV7-6; D is perhaps TRBD2 (6 bases). Per the germline V gene, CDR1 is SGHVS and CDR2 is FNYEAQ. The V gene lost 4 bases and the J gene lost 5 bases, with 16 bases spanning the gap. This CDR3 is built from 15 residues. CDR3 nucleotide sequence: TGTGCCAGCAGCTCTTGGGCAAGGGGAGGAGATACGCAGTATTTT. Its translation is CASSSWARGGDTQYF.

Worth noting for this clone: One end of the junction is discordant with germline, which a read error may explain. This sequence joins TRBV24-1 and TRBJ2-2; D is unclear. Germline V CDR1 and CDR2: KGHDR, SFDVKD. The CDR3 runs 14 residues. The CDR3 DNA reads TGTACCACCAGTGATTCAGGCCCGGCCGGGGAGCTGTTTTTT. Translating gives CTTSDSGPAGELFF.

The CDR3 coding sequence is TGTGCCAGTAGTAACCCCCACGGACAGGGCACCGGGGAGCTGTTTTTT. This translates into CASSNPHGQGTGELFF. The chain links TRBV19 to TRBJ2-2, with 8 nucleotides matching TRBD1. The J segment lost 4 bases and the V segment lost 4 bases, leaving 8 bases of the junction unmatched. The CDR3 sequence is 16 residues long. In germline, CDR1 is LNHDA, CDR2 SQIVND (reference sequence).